These 9 T cell receptor beta chains were sequenced from one sample in a study of PD-1 blockade in classical Hodgkin lymphoma. Noted time point: newly diagnosed, previously untreated cHL patient sample. Starting with thawed PBMCs, CD4+ T cells were purified by magnetic negative selection. TCRdb's table, derived via immunoSEQ multiplex PCR, lists solely in-frame clones and lacks some. The table has about 14,000 clones, around 83% seen once. The sample consisted of CD4+ T cells from blood. The receptors originated from a human donor with classical Hodgkin lymphoma.

This chain links TRBV28 with TRBJ1-2, with D possibly TRBD1 on 5 matching bases. This CDR3 contains 15 residues. Germline V CDR1 and CDR2: MDHEN, SYDVKM. Trimming took off 5 bases at V and 5 bases at J, with 18 bases between the two ends. CDR3 nucleotide sequence: TGTGCCAGCAGTCCGCGGAAGGGGCTAAGTTATGGCTACACCTTC. Protein product: CASSPRKGLSYGYTF.

The CDR3 sequence is CASSKIGRGLWLDTEAFF. CDR3 DNA sequence: TGTGCCAGCAGTAAGATCGGCAGGGGGCTCTGGTTGGACACTGAAGCTTTCTTT. The chain links TRBV28 to TRBJ1-1, with 8 bases lining up with TRBD1. Unmatched junction bases numbered 17, after V lost 5 bases and J lost 3 bases. This CDR3 is built from 18 residues. Looked up from germline, CDR1 is MDHEN and CDR2 is SYDVKM.

This chain uses TRBV27 with TRBJ2-3, with D perhaps TRBD1 (7 bases). CDR3 size: 15 residues. Germline V CDR1 and CDR2: MNHEY, SMNVEV (reference sequence). V dropped 6 bases and J dropped 0 bases, with 13 bases sitting between them. CDR3 bases: TGTGCCAGCAGCCTGACAGGGACTAGCACAGATACGCAGTATTTT. Translating it yields CASSLTGTSTDTQYF.

The V and J genes are TRBV29-1 and TRBJ1-3; TRBD1 agrees at 7 bases. This CDR3 is built from 14 residues. The V segment lost 3 bases and the J segment 0 bases; nucleotides outside the gene matches: 2. Germline values: CDR1 SQVTM, CDR2 ANQGSEA. The CDR3, as DNA: TGCAGCGTTGACCCAGGGGGCTCTGGAAACACCATATATTTT. It translates to CSVDPGGSGNTIYF.

The count of this clone is one. The CDR3 is CASSMTSGGRQPQHF. The CDR3 DNA is TGTGCCAGTAGTATGACCTCAGGGGGCCGTCAGCCCCAGCATTTT. V usage is TRBV19 and J usage is TRBJ1-5; 8 bases agree with TRBD1. V gave up 3 bases and J gave up 6 bases; unmatched junction bases: 7. Germline V CDR1 and CDR2: LNHDA, SQIVND (reference sequence). The CDR3 covers 15 residues.

The chain has TRBV4-3 and TRBJ2-7; TRBD1 might be the D (6 bases). The CDR3 extends over 17 amino acids. The germline V gene encodes CDR1 LGHNA and CDR2 YSLEER. V was cut by 0 bases and J by 3 bases, with 18 bases left in between. The CDR3 DNA reads as TGCGCCAGCAGCCAAGAGACAGGACCTCCCGGGTTCTACGAGCAGTACTTC. Its translation: CASSQETGPPGFYEQYF.

The chain carries TRBV19 and TRBJ2-4; D unresolved. This CDR3 region has 16 residues. Germline V gene data show CDR1 as LNHDA and CDR2 as SQIVND (reference sequence). V was shortened by 3 bases and J by 6 bases, with 18 bases between the two germline ends. In nucleotides, the CDR3 is TGTGCCAGTAGTATTATCGGCAGGCTGAAACCAAACATTCAGTACTTC. It is translated as CASSIIGRLKPNIQYF.

This sequence joins TRBV27 and TRBJ2-7; a weak D match, TRBD2 (5 bases). The CDR3 covers 15 residues. Trimming stripped 5 bases from V and 0 bases from J, with 14 bases between. The V gene's germline CDR1 is MNHEY and CDR2 SMNVEV (reference sequence). As DNA, the CDR3 is TGTGCCAGCAGTCTACGAGAGGGAAGCTCCTACGAGCAGTACTTC. As protein: CASSLREGSSYEQYF.

V is TRBV27 and J is TRBJ2-1; D tentatively fits TRBD1 or TRBD2 (5 bases each). The germline CDR1 and CDR2 sequences are MNHEY and SMNVEV (reference sequence). This CDR3 has 16 amino acids. V lost 2 bases, J lost 5 bases, and 16 bases lay in between. The CDR3 nucleotides read TGTGCCAGCAGTTTAGTAAAAAAAGCGGACAACAATGAGCAGTTCTTC. It specifies CASSLVKKADNNEQFF.